These 24 T cell receptor beta chains came from one sample sequenced in a study of T cells in Graves' hyperthyroidism and ophthalmopathy. Researchers amplified the TCR beta CDR3 regions from RNA transcripts. HTBI primers were used for first-round RT-PCR of the TCR CDR3. TCRdb re-called the multiplex PCR reads through MiXCR, storing one row per CDR3 protein. The sample lists more than 500,000 distinct CDR3 sequences; about 15% were seen once. The sample was blood. These receptors were taken from a woman in her 40s with Graves' hyperthyroidism.

V is TRBV3-1 and J is TRBJ1-2; 8 nucleotides match TRBD1. This CDR3 has 16 residues. V was pared by 0 bases and J by 8 bases, with 11 bases of the junction left unmatched. Germline CDR1 is LGHDT and CDR2 is YNNKEL (reference sequence). The CDR3 bases are TGTGCCAGCAGCCAAGATCTTGGTGGCAGGGGGCAGGGCTACACCTTC. Translated, it gives CASSQDLGGRGQGYTF.

This chain connects TRBV7-2 to TRBJ2-3, with a possible D match to TRBD2 (6 bases). This CDR3 comprises 14 residues. Trimming removed 4 bases at V and 2 bases at J, with 10 bases between. CDR1 is SGHTA and CDR2 is FQGNSA in the germline V gene. The CDR3: CASSSGGFTDTQYF. The CDR3 nucleotides are TGTGCCAGCAGCTCCGGGGGATTCACAGATACGCAGTATTTT.

This clonotype has at least ten counts. This rearrangement joins TRBV12-3 or TRBV12-4 to TRBJ2-5; tentatively, D is TRBD1 or TRBD2 (5 bases each). V was shortened by 2 bases and J by 1 base, with 11 bases between the two germline ends. CDR3 length equals 15 residues. The CDR3: CASSLRGVGQETQYF. The CDR3 coding sequence is TGTGCCAGCAGTTTAAGGGGAGTAGGCCAAGAGACCCAGTACTTC.

This clonotype appeared a few times. The chain links TRBV6-1 to TRBJ2-7; 7 bases match TRBD2. J gave up 0 bases and V 6 bases, and 8 bases lay outside the gene matches. This CDR3 has 15 amino acids. CDR1 and CDR2 (germline): MNHNS, SASEGT. The CDR3 loop reads CASSKTSATSYEQYF. The CDR3 region has the DNA TGTGCCAGCAGCAAAACTAGCGCGACCTCCTACGAGCAGTACTTC.

At least ten counts were recorded for this clonotype. This sequence joins TRBV5-1 and TRBJ2-1, with 7 nucleotides matching TRBD1. The germline CDR1 and CDR2 sequences are SGHRS and YFSETQ. The CDR3 is 15 residues long. The junction had 7 bases not matched to a gene; V was cut back by 4 bases and J by 3 bases. The CDR3 sequence is CASSPGGSYYNEQFF. In DNA, the CDR3 is TGCGCCAGCAGCCCAGGGGGTTCGTACTACAATGAGCAGTTCTTC.

This clonotype has a handful of counts. The gene calls are TRBV5-6 and TRBJ1-2; D gene uncertain. CDR1 is SGHDT and CDR2 is YYEEEE in the germline V gene. The CDR3 has 15 amino acids. Trimming took off 3 bases at V and 2 bases at J, with 14 bases between the two ends. The CDR3 bases are TGTGCCAGCAGCTCCCGGTCGAGAGTAAACTATGGCTACACCTTC. This translates into CASSSRSRVNYGYTF.

The chain is built from TRBV19 and TRBJ2-3; 9 nucleotides agree with TRBD2. The CDR3 totals 15 residues. Unmatched junction bases numbered 8, after V lost 9 bases and J lost 1 base. Germline CDR1 is LNHDA and CDR2 is SQIVND (reference sequence). The DNA of the CDR3 is TGTGCCAGCCATAGCGGGGGAGGCGGCACAGATACGCAGTATTTT. Its translation is CASHSGGGGTDTQYF.

The table lists this clonotype with a few counts. V and J are TRBV20-1 and TRBJ2-1; TRBD2 matches 9 bases. V dropped 3 bases and J dropped 5; count of bases not matched to a gene: 8. The CDR3 covers 15 residues. Germline-derived CDR1 and CDR2 are DFQATT and SNEGSKA (reference sequence). CDR3 amino acids: CSASLGLAGNNEQFF. The DNA for the CDR3 is TGCAGTGCTAGCCTGGGGCTAGCGGGAAACAATGAGCAGTTCTTC.

This clonotype was recorded at least ten times. This rearrangement joins TRBV10-3 to TRBJ2-7; D perhaps matches TRBD2 (5 bases). V lost 5 bases and J lost 6, with 14 bases in between. The CDR3 totals 13 residues. Germline loops: CDR1 ENHRY, CDR2 SYGVKD. The CDR3 DNA reads TGTGCCATCAGTCCGGGAACCACGGGCGAGCAGTACTTC. Its translation is CAISPGTTGEQYF.

This rearrangement joins TRBV5-4 to TRBJ2-2; tentatively, D is TRBD1 (5 bases). The CDR3 is 16 amino acids. Germline loops: CDR1 SGHNT, CDR2 YYREEE (reference sequence). V was cut by 0 bases and J by 0 bases, with 9 bases left in between. In nucleotides, the CDR3 is TGTGCCAGCAGCTTGGGCGTGACAGCGAACACCGGGGAGCTGTTTTTT. It specifies CASSLGVTANTGELFF.

This clonotype was observed once. For the CDR3, the DNA is TGTGCTAGTGGTCCCGGGACTAGCGGGCCGGAGACCCAGTACTTC. It is translated as CASGPGTSGPETQYF. The chain is built from TRBV12-5 and TRBJ2-5; 12 nucleotides agree with TRBD2. CDR1 and CDR2 (germline): LGHNT, FRNRAP. The junction had 6 bases not matched to a gene; V was cut back by 5 bases and J by 5 bases. This CDR3 has 15 residues.

Ten or more counts support this clonotype. V usage is TRBV28 and J usage is TRBJ2-7; 7 bases match TRBD1. Germline values: CDR1 MDHEN, CDR2 SYDVKM. V gave up 6 bases and J gave up 2 bases; unmatched junction bases: 16. This CDR3 region has 17 residues. The CDR3 region has the DNA TGTGCCAGCAGCCCTGGGGGACAGTCGGGGACAACCTACGAGCAGTACTTC. Translation: CASSPGGQSGTTYEQYF.

This clonotype was observed many times. This rearrangement joins TRBV6-1 to TRBJ1-6; TRBD1 aligns across 8 bases. The CDR3 runs 16 residues. V dropped 3 bases and J dropped 8; count of bases not matched to a gene: 9. Germline V gives CDR1 MNHNS, CDR2 SASEGT. The CDR3 is CASSDWGRGLDSPLHF. The CDR3 DNA reads TGTGCCAGCAGTGATTGGGGCAGGGGGCTTGATTCACCCCTCCACTTT.

This clonotype was counted only a few times. The chain couples TRBV7-9 to TRBJ2-3; the D gene could be TRBD1 or TRBD2 (6 bases each). Trimming left V 0 bases short and J 6 bases short, with 13 bases between. The germline V gene encodes CDR1 SEHNR and CDR2 FQNEAQ (reference sequence). The CDR3 contains 15 residues. CDR3 DNA: TGTGCCAGCAGCTTAGCGCAAACAGGGAGGGATACGCAGTATTTT. It encodes CASSLAQTGRDTQYF.

This clonotype was observed a few times. The rearrangement joins TRBV19 to TRBJ2-1; 10 positions agree with TRBD2. CDR1 is LNHDA and CDR2 is SQIVND in the germline V gene (reference sequence). V shed 3 bases and J 4 bases; nucleotides not matched to a gene: 21. This CDR3 contains 21 residues. DNA for the CDR3: TGTGCCAGTAGTATCCCCCGAGCGGGAGGGCCCGGGGGTGGGGGATACAATGAGCAGTTCTTC. The encoded protein is CASSIPRAGGPGGGGYNEQFF.

This rearrangement joins TRBV30 to TRBJ1-1; no reliable D call. Per the germline V gene, CDR1 is GTSNPN and CDR2 is SVGIG (reference sequence). Trimming stripped 3 bases from V and 1 base from J, with 12 bases between. CDR3 size: 14 residues. The CDR3 DNA is TGTGCCTGGAGCCCCCGAAGGACGAACACTGAAGCTTTCTTT. Translation gives CAWSPRRTNTEAFF. Using reference TRBV30 and TRBJ1-1 for the parts outside the CDR3, the full variable domain is SQTIHQWPATLVQPVGSPLSLECTVEGTSNPNLYWYRQAAGRGLQLLFYSVGIGQISSEVPQNLSASRPQDRQFILSSKKLLLSDSGFYLCAWSPRRTNTEAFFGQGTRLTVV.

Remarks on this clonotype: A much larger clone is a single base away; this may be a read error. The chain uses TRBV12-3 or TRBV12-4 and TRBJ2-3; 11 nucleotides match TRBD2. This CDR3 is built from 15 residues. Germline trimming cut 5 bases from V and 5 bases from J; bases unmatched to any gene: 6. CDR3 coding DNA: TGTGCCAGCAGTGAACTAGCGGGAGTTCTAGATACGCAGTATTTT. It is translated as CASSELAGVLDTQYF.

This clonotype has ten or more counts. The rearrangement links TRBV20-1 to TRBJ2-5, with D perhaps TRBD1 (5 bases). The CDR3 consists of 17 residues. Germline CDR1 is DFQATT and CDR2 is SNEGSKA (reference sequence). V was pared by 0 bases and J by 3 bases, with 20 bases between. The CDR3 protein is CSARDRLSGKAKETQYF. The CDR3 bases are TGCAGTGCTAGAGATCGCTTGTCAGGGAAAGCTAAAGAGACCCAGTACTTC.

This clonotype was counted ten times or more. The rearrangement joins TRBV5-1 to TRBJ2-1; D unresolved. The CDR3 is 12 amino acids. V lost 5 bases to trimming and J lost 5 bases, with 8 bases between them. Germline-derived CDR1 and CDR2 are SGHRS and YFSETQ. The CDR3 is CASRVNNNEQFF. In DNA form, the CDR3 reads TGCGCCAGCAGGGTTAATAACAATGAGCAGTTCTTC. The variable domain in full, completed from reference TRBV5-1 and TRBJ2-1, reads KAGVTQTPRYLIKTRGQQVTLSCSPISGHRSVSWYQQTPGQGLQFLFEYFSETQRNKGNFPGRFSGRQFSNSRSEMNVSTLELGDSALYLCASRVNNNEQFFGPGTRLTVL.

In its sample, this clonotype was seen many times. The rearrangement joins TRBV28 to TRBJ1-6; D perhaps matches TRBD1 (5 bases). Germline lookup yields CDR1 MDHEN and CDR2 SYDVKM. The V and J ends lost 4 bases and 10 bases respectively, with 14 bases between them. CDR3 length equals 14 residues. As DNA, the CDR3 is TGTGCCAGCAGTTACGGGACGGCCTCATCACCCCTCCACTTT. Protein sequence: CASSYGTASSPLHF.

The chain carries TRBV19 and TRBJ1-5; D unresolved. The CDR3 is 12 amino acids. CDR1 is LNHDA and CDR2 is SQIVND in the germline V gene (reference sequence). V lost 7 bases, J lost 6 bases, and 10 bases lay in between. The CDR3, as DNA: TGTGCCAGTAATCTGGGGAGTCAGCCCCAGCATTTT. Amino acid sequence: CASNLGSQPQHF.

There are many counts of this clonotype. The genes are TRBV9 and TRBJ2-1; 13 bases map to TRBD2. With 0 bases clipped from V and 7 bases from J, the junction kept 13 bases outside the gene matches. Germline V CDR1 and CDR2: SGDLS, YYNGEE. The CDR3 runs 19 residues. The CDR3 bases are TGTGCCAGCAGCGTAGAGGGACTAGCGGGACCCGCCCCGGGGAATGAGCAGTTCTTC. This sequence encodes CASSVEGLAGPAPGNEQFF.

There are many counts of this clonotype. The gene calls are TRBV7-8 and TRBJ2-7; a weak D match, TRBD2 (7 bases). Germline-derived CDR1 and CDR2 are SGHVS and FQNEAQ. V was trimmed by 5 bases and J by 0 bases, leaving 17 bases between them. The CDR3 has 16 amino acids. CDR3 nucleotides: TGTGCCAGCAGCCCCCCTGGGGGGGCCTACTCCTACGAGCAGTACTTC. Translating it yields CASSPPGGAYSYEQYF.

This clonotype was observed many times. The CDR3: CASSYRTGANYGYTF. CDR3 nucleotide sequence: TGTGCCAGCAGTTATAGGACAGGAGCTAACTATGGCTACACCTTC. This chain uses TRBV2 with TRBJ1-2, with TRBD1 matching over 7 bases. This CDR3 spans 15 amino acids. Germline V gives CDR1 SNHLY, CDR2 FYNNEI. The V and J ends lost 5 bases and 0 bases, in that order; junction bases with no gene match: 6.